These 13 T cell receptor beta chains originate from one sample sequenced in a study of human T cells and chemical hapten exposure. TCRdb re-derived calls from the RACE reads in MiXCR, one entry per CDR3 protein. The sample has roughly 60,000 distinct CDR3 sequences; around an eighth are singletons. Time point meaning: patch test 3, about 24 weeks after DPC sensitization. Treatment described: therapeutic diphenylcyclopropenone sensitization with weekly scalp DPC. The input for sequencing was whole blood, taken in connection with sensitization to the hapten diphenylcyclopropenone (DPC). These receptors all come from a man aged 25-45 years with alopecia areata. Some clones in this sample may be carry-over from other donors' samples.

This clonotype has just one count. The chain is built from TRBV28 and TRBJ1-2; D uncertain. Between the trimmed V and J ends, which lost 4 bases and 1 base, there was a span of 7 bases. CDR3 length: 13 amino acids. CDR1 is MDHEN, CDR2 SYDVKM, per germline. The CDR3 sequence is CASSSVDNYGYTF. In DNA form, the CDR3 reads TGTGCCAGCAGTTCCGTTGATAACTATGGCTACACCTTC.

The genes are TRBV20-1 and TRBJ1-5, with 9 bases aligning to TRBD1. With 5 bases clipped from V and 5 bases from J, the junction kept 1 base outside the gene matches. Looked up from germline, CDR1 is DFQATT and CDR2 is SNEGSKA (reference sequence). CDR3 length equals 12 residues. The CDR3 loop is CSARTGDQPQHF. Here the CDR3 DNA reads TGCAGTGCTCGGACAGGGGATCAGCCCCAGCATTTT.

This clonotype was seen more than once but under ten times. The chain is built from TRBV28 and TRBJ1-6, with D tentatively TRBD1 (5 bases). V was trimmed by 6 bases and J by 8 bases, leaving 17 bases between them. The CDR3 contains 15 residues. Germline V gene lookup returns CDR1 MDHEN and CDR2 SYDVKM. CDR3 protein: CASRTSVGADSPLHF. The CDR3 bases are TGTGCCAGCAGAACGTCCGTAGGGGCGGATTCACCCCTCCACTTT.

This rearrangement joins TRBV5-1 to TRBJ2-2; perhaps D is TRBD1 or TRBD2 (5 bases each). The CDR3 runs 16 residues. Germline V gives CDR1 SGHRS, CDR2 YFSETQ. V lost 6 bases to trimming and J lost 0 bases, with 15 bases between them. The CDR3 DNA is TGCGCCAGCACCATCGGGACCCTCGCGAACACCGGGGAGCTGTTTTTT. Translation gives CASTIGTLANTGELFF.

The chain recombines TRBV15 with TRBJ2-3; unclear D gene. The germline CDR1 and CDR2 sequences are LNHNV and YYDKDF (reference sequence). There are 16 residues in the CDR3. The V gene lost 0 bases and the J gene lost 3 bases, with 13 bases spanning the gap. The CDR3 nucleotides are TGTGCCACCAGCAGAGAGGGGTACAGAAGGACAGATACGCAGTATTTT. It encodes CATSREGYRRTDTQYF. The full variable domain, its missing parts supplied by reference TRBV15 and TRBJ2-3, is DAMVIQNPRYQVTQFGKPVTLSCSQTLNHNVMYWYQQKSSQAPKLLFHYYDKDFNNEADTPDNFQSRRPNTSFCFLDIRSPGLGDTAMYLCATSREGYRRTDTQYFGPGTRLTVL.

In the case of this clonotype: Possible read error: a much larger clone is one base away. V and J are TRBV20-1 and TRBJ1-2; a weak D match, TRBD1 (6 bases). The CDR3 totals 15 residues. The germline CDR1 and CDR2 sequences are DFQATT and SNEGSKA (reference sequence). The CDR3 spells CGASPRSRGGAGYTF. CDR3 DNA sequence: TGCGGTGCTAGCCCCCGGTCAAGGGGGGGCGCGGGCTACACCTTC.

The chain links TRBV7-2 to TRBJ2-5; TRBD1 agrees at 8 bases. The V segment lost 6 bases and the J segment 5 bases; nucleotides outside the gene matches: 11. This CDR3 has 15 residues. Germline CDR1 reads SGHTA; CDR2 reads FQGNSA. CDR3 nucleotides: TGTGCCAGCAGGCCAAAGCAGACAGGGGTGGAGACCCAGTACTTC. Its protein is CASRPKQTGVETQYF.

This clonotype has more than one count but fewer than ten. The genes are TRBV3-1 and TRBJ2-3; D uncertain. Per germline, CDR1 LGHDT and CDR2 YNNKEL (reference sequence). CDR3 length: 13 amino acids. Trimming stripped 5 bases from V and 6 bases from J, with 12 bases between. The chain's CDR3 is CASSFRQWDTQYF. The CDR3 DNA reads as TGTGCCAGCAGCTTTCGCCAGTGGGATACGCAGTATTTT.

In this sample, this clonotype turned up many times. This rearrangement joins TRBV18 to TRBJ1-2; 10 bases are a match to TRBD1. The CDR3 loop spans 14 amino acids. The V and J ends lost 5 bases and 2 bases, in that order; junction bases with no gene match: 2. Germline-derived CDR1 and CDR2 are KGHSH and LQKENI. The CDR3 DNA follows: TGTGCCAGCTCATCGACAGGGGGCAACTATGGCTACACCTTC. It translates to CASSSTGGNYGYTF.

This clonotype was picked up many times. This sequence joins TRBV25-1 and TRBJ1-1; D gene uncertain. The CDR3 consists of 14 residues. Trimming stripped 2 bases from V and 4 bases from J, with 11 bases between. Germline loops: CDR1 MGHDK, CDR2 SYGVNS. As DNA, the CDR3 is TGTGCCAGCAGTGAAATGGCAGGATCCACTGAAGCTTTCTTT. Residues: CASSEMAGSTEAFF.

This clonotype was found many times. This chain joins TRBV7-9 and TRBJ1-1; unclear D gene. V lost 5 bases, J lost 4 bases, and 5 bases lay in between. This CDR3 contains 11 residues. Germline V gene sequence: CDR1 SEHNR, CDR2 FQNEAQ (reference sequence). CDR3 bases: TGTGCCAGCAGCCCGGGCACTGAAGCTTTCTTT. It is translated as CASSPGTEAFF.

This clonotype was recorded once. V usage is TRBV29-1 and J usage is TRBJ2-7, with 8 bases matching TRBD2. CDR1 and CDR2 from the germline V gene are SQVTM and ANQGSEA. V lost 6 bases to trimming and J lost 6 bases; unmatched junction nucleotides: 1. This CDR3 has 10 amino acids. The CDR3 coding sequence is TGCAGCGTAGCGGGGGCCGAGCAGTACTTC. It encodes CSVAGAEQYF.

This clonotype was seen many times. V and J are TRBV12-3 or TRBV12-4 and TRBJ2-4; 9 bases are shared with TRBD1. The trim removed 7 bases at V and 3 bases at J, leaving 19 bases unmatched. CDR3 size: 19 residues. CDR3 nucleotides: TGTGCCAGCACCCCTGGACAGGGGCCCTCTCGAGGGGACAAAAACATTCAGTACTTC. Residues: CASTPGQGPSRGDKNIQYF.